The sequence of this T cell receptor beta chain was determined in a study of blood T cell repertoires in COVID-19. Study-wide background: The United States, Italy and Spain were the sources of the acute and convalescent COVID-19 samples. In each case, the material was cDNA or gDNA derived from T cells, B-cell-depleted T cells, or PBMCs.

In the source study's methods: Amplifying reference gene primers gave estimates of nucleated cell counts. Using immunoSEQ multiplex PCR, the repertoire was profiled, and TCRdb retains in-frame clones only, with some absent. V and J calls and clone size follow that table, whereas D and trimming were derived from the DNA. The data contain approximately 170,000 clones, 70% to 90% of them seen just once; the ten biggest clones take up 5.5% to 8%. The V gene's germline CDR1 is LNHDA and CDR2 SQIVND (reference sequence). V was cut by 9 bases and J by 5 bases, with 11 bases left in between. This CDR3 comprises 13 residues. Followed longitudinally, the Seattle patients had been enrolled during active infection.

The receptor's source is an older man with COVID-19, enrolled during active disease. The V gene is TRBV19, the J gene TRBJ1-6; unclear D gene. Sequenced sample: peripheral blood. The CDR3 nucleotides read TGTGCCAGCCGCCAGGTCGATAATTCACCCCTCCACTTT. Its translation is CASRQVDNSPLHF.